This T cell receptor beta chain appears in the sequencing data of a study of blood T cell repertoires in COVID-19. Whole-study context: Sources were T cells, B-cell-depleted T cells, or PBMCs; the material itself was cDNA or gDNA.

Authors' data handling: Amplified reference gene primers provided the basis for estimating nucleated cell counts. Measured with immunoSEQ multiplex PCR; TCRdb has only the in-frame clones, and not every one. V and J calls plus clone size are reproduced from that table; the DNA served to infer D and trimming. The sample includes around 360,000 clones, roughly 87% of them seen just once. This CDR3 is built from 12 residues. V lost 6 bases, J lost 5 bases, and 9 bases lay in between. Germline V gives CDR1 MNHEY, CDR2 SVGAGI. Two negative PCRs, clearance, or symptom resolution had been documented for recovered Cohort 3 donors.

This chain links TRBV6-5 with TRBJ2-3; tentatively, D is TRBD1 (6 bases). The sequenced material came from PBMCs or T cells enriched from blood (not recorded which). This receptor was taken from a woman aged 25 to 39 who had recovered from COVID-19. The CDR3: CASRTRGDTQYF. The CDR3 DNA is TGTGCCAGCAGGACCAGGGGAGATACGCAGTATTTT.